The 18 T cell receptor beta chains below were found in one sample sequenced in a study of regulatory T cells in long-lasting Graves disease. Combining iRepertoire HTBI primers with Arm-PCR of CDR3 regions, the authors built TCR beta libraries. TCRdb fed the multiplex PCR reads into MiXCR, producing one record per CDR3 protein. The sample lists 350,000 to 400,000 distinct CDR3 sequences, 15% to 20% occurring once. The time point was: newly diagnosed GD, antithyroid drugs for less than 3 months. There was RNA extracted from PBMCs, and the TCR library was made from it. These records were also assigned to another study, of T cells in Graves' hyperthyroidism and ophthalmopathy.

This specimen consisted of peripheral blood mononuclear cells (PBMCs), obtained at new diagnosis, from a patient treated with antithyroid drugs. The source is a woman aged 18 to 35 with Graves disease.

J is TRBJ2-1 and V is TRBV5-5; 9 positions match TRBD2. Germline V gene lookup returns CDR1 SGHKS and CDR2 YYEKEE (reference sequence). The ends lost 1 base at V and 0 bases at J; junction bases unmatched: 14. This CDR3 spans 20 amino acids. In nucleotides, the CDR3 is TGTGCCAGCAGCTTGCTCGGAGTGAGCGGGGGGCTACTCTCCTACAATGAGCAGTTCTTC. Encoded protein: CASSLLGVSGGLLSYNEQFF.

The table lists this clonotype with a few counts. This rearrangement joins TRBV5-6 to TRBJ2-7, with D possibly matching TRBD1 (5 bases). The germline V and J ends were trimmed by 0 bases and 2 bases, with 9 bases remaining between them. In germline, CDR1 is SGHDT, CDR2 YYEEEE. This CDR3 is 14 amino acids long. CDR3 nucleotides: TGTGCCAGCAGCTTGGAGGGGATGGCCTACGAGCAGTACTTC. Protein: CASSLEGMAYEQYF.

In this sample, this clonotype turned up many times. The V call is TRBV6-1, the J call TRBJ2-7; possibly TRBD2 for D (6 bases). Trimming took off 4 bases at V and 4 bases at J, with 20 bases between the two ends. The CDR3 is 16 residues long. Germline loops: CDR1 MNHNS, CDR2 SASEGT. The CDR3 DNA is TGTGCCAGCAGTGCCACTAGCTCCTGGAGGTCTTACGAGCAGTACTTC. It yields the protein CASSATSSWRSYEQYF.

The chain links TRBV19 to TRBJ2-7; TRBD2 might be the D (6 bases). V was trimmed by 1 base and J by 1 base, leaving 11 bases between them. CDR1 LNHDA and CDR2 SQIVND come from the germline V gene (reference sequence). This CDR3 spans 15 amino acids. The CDR3 loop reads CASSIGGTASYEQYF. CDR3 nucleotide sequence: TGTGCCAGTAGTATAGGCGGGACGGCGTCCTACGAGCAGTACTTC.

The V and J genes are TRBV6-1 and TRBJ1-1; 10 bases fit TRBD1. The CDR3 loop spans 14 amino acids. With V trimmed by 6 bases and J by 6 bases, 7 bases remained unmatched. Germline loops: CDR1 MNHNS, CDR2 SASEGT. CDR3 in amino acids: CASRGGQGLAEAFF. The CDR3 region has the DNA TGTGCCAGCAGGGGGGGACAGGGGTTGGCTGAAGCTTTCTTT.

This clonotype was picked up a small number of times. The V call is TRBV6-1, the J call TRBJ2-5; D uncertain. The CDR3 has 13 residues. Trimming left V 2 bases short and J 1 base short, with 5 bases between. CDR1 and CDR2 (germline): MNHNS, SASEGT. The CDR3 DNA sequence: TGTGCCAGCAGTGAACAGGCCCAAGAGACCCAGTACTTC. It encodes CASSEQAQETQYF.

This clonotype was seen ten or more times. The chain has TRBV18 and TRBJ2-1; TRBD1 might be the D (6 bases). CDR1 is KGHSH and CDR2 is LQKENI in the germline V gene. The CDR3 sequence is 11 residues long. The V and J ends lost 4 bases and 11 bases respectively, with 9 bases between them. In nucleotides, the CDR3 is TGTGCCAGCTCACTACAGGGTAAGCAGTTCTTC. Its protein is CASSLQGKQFF. The variable domain in full, completed from reference TRBV18 and TRBJ2-1, reads NAGVMQNPRHLVRRRGQEARLRCSPMKGHSHVYWYRQLPEEGLKFMVYLQKENIIDESGMPKERFSAEFPKEGPSILRIQQVVRGDSAAYFCASSLQGKQFFGPGTRLTVL.

This clonotype was found many times. CDR3 sequence (DNA): TGTGCCAGCAGCTCGATCGGGACAGGGGTATCGGATACGCAGTATTTT. Translated, it gives CASSSIGTGVSDTQYF. This chain joins TRBV7-8 and TRBJ2-3; TRBD1 matches at 10 bases. The CDR3 is 16 residues long. The V and J ends lost 4 bases and 6 bases, in that order; junction bases with no gene match: 10. CDR1 and CDR2 from the germline V gene are SGHVS and FQNEAQ.

This clonotype was observed many times. The chain couples TRBV7-3 to TRBJ1-1, with 9 bases matching TRBD1. Germline CDR1 SGHTA, CDR2 FQGTGA. With V trimmed by 3 bases and J by 1 base, 6 bases remained unmatched. CDR3 length: 16 amino acids. CDR3: CASSLTYRGQNTEAFF. The CDR3 bases are TGTGCCAGCAGCTTGACCTACAGGGGGCAGAACACTGAAGCTTTCTTT.

The rearrangement joins TRBV6-1 to TRBJ2-1; D gene ambiguous. CDR3 length equals 14 residues. Trimming left V 3 bases short and J 4 bases short, with 10 bases between. Looked up from germline, CDR1 is MNHNS and CDR2 is SASEGT. CDR3 in amino acids: CASSEYESYNEQFF. The CDR3 DNA sequence: TGTGCCAGCAGTGAGTATGAGAGTTACAATGAGCAGTTCTTC.

Notes on this clonotype: Its ends do not fully match the called genes, so a read error is possible. This chain uses TRBV6-9 with TRBJ1-5, with no clear D. The germline V gene has CDR1 MNHGY and CDR2 SVAAGI. The CDR3 has 14 residues. CDR3: CASSYNGQRQPQRF. The CDR3 nucleotides are TGTGCCAGCAGTTACAATGGTCAGAGGCAGCCCCAGCGTTTT.

Only a few counts were recorded for this clonotype. The chain employs TRBV6-2 or TRBV6-3 and TRBJ1-6, with 8 bases fitting TRBD1. With V trimmed by 7 bases and J by 9 bases, 14 bases remained unmatched. CDR3 length: 16 residues. Per germline, CDR1 MNHEY and CDR2 SVGEGT. This CDR3 reads CASKDSGGLVSSPLHF. CDR3 nucleotide sequence: TGTGCCAGCAAGGACTCAGGGGGCCTTGTTAGTTCACCCCTCCACTTT.

This clonotype was counted ten times or more. The chain recombines TRBV28 with TRBJ1-2, with D possibly being TRBD1 (5 bases). This CDR3 is built from 16 residues. V was shortened by 10 bases and J by 0 bases, with 21 bases between the two germline ends. Germline lookup yields CDR1 MDHEN and CDR2 SYDVKM. The CDR3: CANQPGGRSSNYGYTF. The CDR3 region has the DNA TGTGCCAACCAACCCGGGGGACGGTCGTCTAACTATGGCTACACCTTC.

In this sample, this clonotype turned up many times. The V gene is TRBV6-1, the J gene TRBJ2-7; 7 bases fit TRBD1. The germline gives CDR1 MNHNS, CDR2 SASEGT. The CDR3 contains 14 residues. The ends lost 6 bases at V and 2 bases at J; junction bases unmatched: 7. In nucleotides, the CDR3 is TGTGCCAGCAGCCGGGACAGAGGAACCTACGAGCAGTACTTC. It specifies CASSRDRGTYEQYF.

This clonotype was counted ten times or more. This sequence joins TRBV28 and TRBJ1-2; a weak D match, TRBD1 (5 bases). CDR1 is MDHEN, CDR2 SYDVKM, per germline. The CDR3 is 14 residues long. The ends were cut back, 5 bases at V and 8 bases at J, with 18 bases in the middle. This CDR3 is CASSLIFRDTGYTF. DNA of the CDR3: TGTGCCAGCAGTCTAATTTTCAGGGATACGGGCTACACCTTC.

This clonotype has at least ten counts. This chain uses TRBV6-2 or TRBV6-3 with TRBJ2-7; 7 nucleotides align to TRBD2. The CDR3 is made up of 13 amino acids. Germline V gene sequence: CDR1 MNHEY, CDR2 SVGEGT. V was pared by 5 bases and J by 4 bases, with 5 bases of the junction left unmatched. CDR3 amino acids: CASSEGGAYEQYF. The CDR3 DNA follows: TGTGCCAGCAGTGAGGGAGGGGCGTACGAGCAGTACTTC.

This clonotype has ten or more counts. This chain connects TRBV6-1 to TRBJ2-3, with 8 bases lining up with TRBD2. The V gene's germline CDR1 is MNHNS and CDR2 SASEGT. The CDR3 length is 17 residues. V was clipped by 3 bases and J by 0 bases; unmatched bases: 8. The CDR3 region has the DNA TGTGCCAGCAGTGATCAGGCTAGCGGGTTGAGCACAGATACGCAGTATTTT. Its protein is CASSDQASGLSTDTQYF.

The chain combines TRBV25-1 with TRBJ2-3, with 8 nucleotides matching TRBD1. With 1 base clipped from V and 3 bases from J, the junction kept 21 bases outside the gene matches. This CDR3 has 21 amino acids. Germline V CDR1 and CDR2: MGHDK, SYGVNS. The CDR3: CASSESVFRFRQGALTDTQYF. As DNA, the CDR3 is TGTGCCAGCAGTGAATCCGTCTTTCGGTTTCGGCAGGGGGCTCTGACAGATACGCAGTATTTT.